Listed here are 29 T cell receptor beta chains from one sample, sequenced in a study of T-cell memory formation after mild COVID-19. MiXCR, applied by TCRdb to the 5' RACE reads, yields one record per CDR3 protein. The table includes roughly 500,000 distinct CDR3 sequences, roughly 20% detected once. Sequencing was carried out using PBMCs or a T cell subset sorted from them (not recorded which). The receptors were gathered from an adult woman who had mild COVID-19 (a few samples of this study predate the infection). Cell type and time point are not known.

This clonotype was seen more than once but under ten times. The chain joins TRBV11-3 to TRBJ2-1; the D gene could be TRBD1 or TRBD2 (5 bases each). The CDR3 is 16 residues long. Germline V gene sequence: CDR1 SGHNT, CDR2 YENEEA. Trimming took off 5 bases at V and 0 bases at J, with 14 bases between the two ends. The CDR3 DNA sequence: TGTGCCAGCAGCCGGGGCCGTAATAGCTCCTACAATGAGCAGTTCTTC. As protein: CASSRGRNSSYNEQFF.

This clonotype was observed a few times. The chain uses TRBV3-1 and TRBJ2-1; TRBD2 aligns across 8 bases. Unmatched junction bases numbered 10, after V lost 1 base and J lost 5 bases. This CDR3 comprises 17 residues. The germline V gene has CDR1 LGHDT and CDR2 YNNKEL (reference sequence). The CDR3, as DNA: TGTGCCAGCAGCCAAGGAATGCGTCTAGCGGGTGACAATGAGCAGTTCTTC. This gives the protein CASSQGMRLAGDNEQFF.

The rearrangement joins TRBV29-1 to TRBJ2-7, with D perhaps being TRBD1 or TRBD2 (5 bases each). This CDR3 region has 12 residues. CDR1 is SQVTM and CDR2 is ANQGSEA in the germline V gene. The V and J ends lost 1 base and 6 bases respectively, with 10 bases between them. The CDR3 spells CSVEAGSSEQYF. The CDR3 coding sequence is TGCAGCGTTGAAGCAGGGAGCTCCGAGCAGTACTTC.

The rearrangement uses TRBV15 and TRBJ2-5; possible D gene TRBD1, 5 bases. This CDR3 has 15 residues. Deletions cut 0 bases from V and 5 bases from J, with 13 bases between. Germline lookup yields CDR1 LNHNV and CDR2 YYDKDF (reference sequence). The CDR3 region has the DNA TGTGCCACCAGCAGAGAAAGGGGCTTTGAGGAGACCCAGTACTTC. As protein: CATSRERGFEETQYF.

This clonotype was recorded a few times. V is TRBV6-1 and J is TRBJ2-7; D might be TRBD2 (5 bases). Trimming cost V 6 bases and J 0 bases, with 9 bases left between them. The germline V gene has CDR1 MNHNS and CDR2 SASEGT. The CDR3 has 13 amino acids. The CDR3 region is CASRLGSSYEQYF. CDR3 in DNA: TGTGCCAGCAGGTTGGGGAGCTCCTACGAGCAGTACTTC.

The chain is built from TRBV29-1 and TRBJ2-7, with a weak D call TRBD1 (6 bases). The CDR3 runs to 13 residues. The V gene lost 4 bases and the J gene lost 7 bases, with 17 bases spanning the gap. The germline gives CDR1 SQVTM, CDR2 ANQGSEA. CDR3 nucleotides: TGCAGCGTTGCAAACCGGACAGTATGGGAGCAGTACTTC. Translated, it gives CSVANRTVWEQYF.

The sample holds many counts of this clonotype. V usage is TRBV5-6 and J usage is TRBJ2-3, with 9 positions matching TRBD2. The CDR3 runs 15 residues. From germline, CDR1 is SGHDT and CDR2 YYEEEE. J lost 5 bases, V lost 1 base, and 5 bases had no gene match. The CDR3 loop is CASSLPSGTGDTQYF. CDR3 DNA sequence: TGTGCCAGCAGCTTGCCTAGCGGGACGGGAGATACGCAGTATTTT.

This clonotype was detected a few times. The chain links TRBV20-1 to TRBJ1-3; tentative D call: TRBD1 (6 bases). The ends were cut back, 0 bases at V and 0 bases at J, with 18 bases in the middle. Germline V gene sequence: CDR1 DFQATT, CDR2 SNEGSKA (reference sequence). This CDR3 contains 18 residues. The CDR3: CSARDMGAADSSGNTIYF. CDR3 DNA: TGCAGTGCTAGAGATATGGGGGCCGCCGACTCCTCTGGAAACACCATATATTTT.

This clonotype was seen a handful of times. CDR3 coding DNA: TGTGCCAGCAGCGCCCGGGGGCGTCTGAACACCGGGGAGCTGTTTTTT. The encoded protein is CASSARGRLNTGELFF. The V gene is TRBV9, the J gene TRBJ2-2, with D perhaps being TRBD1 or TRBD2 (6 bases each). Germline lookup yields CDR1 SGDLS and CDR2 YYNGEE. Trimming pared 3 bases from V and 1 base from J, leaving 13 bases between. This CDR3 region has 16 residues.

The chain has TRBV7-9 and TRBJ1-4, with TRBD1 as a possible D gene (6 bases). The CDR3 runs to 16 residues. Germline loops: CDR1 SEHNR, CDR2 FQNEAQ (reference sequence). V lost 0 bases and J lost 6, with 14 bases in between. CDR3 nucleotide sequence: TGTGCCAGCAGCTTAGCGCGGTGGGGGGCGCATGAAAAACTGTTTTTT. It yields the protein CASSLARWGAHEKLFF.

The rearrangement uses TRBV5-5 and TRBJ2-4; D is undetermined. V was cut by 0 bases and J by 6 bases, with 16 bases left in between. CDR3 size: 16 residues. Per germline, CDR1 SGHKS and CDR2 YYEKEE (reference sequence). The CDR3 is CASSLAPALGPNIQYF. The CDR3 DNA reads as TGTGCCAGCAGCTTGGCGCCGGCCCTCGGCCCAAACATTCAGTACTTC.

J is TRBJ2-1 and V is TRBV7-2, with 10 bases fitting TRBD2. Germline V gene data show CDR1 as SGHTA and CDR2 as FQGNSA. This CDR3 region has 15 residues. J gave up 8 bases and V 6 bases, and 10 bases lay outside the gene matches. CDR3 loop: CASSRSSGGQYEQFF. DNA of the CDR3: TGTGCCAGCAGTCGATCTAGCGGGGGTCAGTATGAGCAGTTCTTC.

This clonotype was detected a few times. V is TRBV3-1 and J is TRBJ2-3; 9 bases match TRBD2. The CDR3 covers 17 residues. CDR1 is LGHDT and CDR2 is YNNKEL in the germline V gene (reference sequence). Trimming took 6 bases from V and 0 from J; bases not matched to a gene: 10. Here the CDR3 DNA reads TGTGCCAGCAGGCCGGGACTAGCTGACAGTAGCACAGATACGCAGTATTTT. Protein product: CASRPGLADSSTDTQYF.

The J gene is TRBJ2-7, the V gene TRBV7-9; TRBD1 matches 9 bases. Per germline, CDR1 SEHNR and CDR2 FQNEAQ (reference sequence). The CDR3 runs 13 residues. The ends lost 11 bases at V and 3 bases at J; junction bases unmatched: 8. CDR3 in amino acids: CAAARTGVYEQYF. The CDR3 nucleotides are TGTGCCGCGGCTCGGACAGGGGTCTACGAGCAGTACTTC.

V and J are TRBV12-3 or TRBV12-4 and TRBJ1-5; no clear D gene. This CDR3 is 15 amino acids long. Trimming took off 2 bases at V and 1 base at J, with 9 bases between the two ends. CDR3 in amino acids: CASSLSGLSNQPQHF. CDR3 sequence (DNA): TGTGCCAGCAGTTTAAGTGGGCTCAGCAATCAGCCCCAGCATTTT.

This clonotype was detected ten times or more. The chain combines TRBV10-3 with TRBJ2-5, with D perhaps TRBD1 or TRBD2 (5 bases each). The germline V and J ends were trimmed by 4 bases and 5 bases, with 11 bases remaining between them. CDR3 length equals 13 residues. Germline CDR1 is ENHRY and CDR2 is SYGVKD. CDR3 residues: CAISVRGEETQYF. The CDR3 DNA reads TGTGCCATCAGTGTAAGAGGGGAGGAGACCCAGTACTTC.

This clonotype was found a few times. The V and J genes are TRBV7-9 and TRBJ1-1; possibly TRBD1 for D (5 bases). With 6 bases removed from V and 0 bases from J, the gap between germline ends came to 14 bases. The CDR3 loop spans 15 amino acids. Germline V gene sequence: CDR1 SEHNR, CDR2 FQNEAQ (reference sequence). The CDR3 reads CASRPGTFMNTEAFF. As DNA, the CDR3 is TGTGCCAGCAGGCCTGGGACTTTTATGAACACTGAAGCTTTCTTT.

V usage is TRBV7-2 and J usage is TRBJ1-2; no reliable D call. The germline gives CDR1 SGHTA, CDR2 FQGNSA. The V end lost 1 base, the J end lost 7 bases, and 16 bases lay between the germline ends. The CDR3 covers 15 residues. CDR3 nucleotide sequence: TGTGCCAGCAGCTTAGTACCGGGAGGGCAAATTGGCTACACCTTC. This sequence encodes CASSLVPGGQIGYTF.

J is TRBJ2-2 and V is TRBV15; possible D gene TRBD2, 5 bases. V was pared by 5 bases and J by 3 bases, with 7 bases between. Looked up from germline, CDR1 is LNHNV and CDR2 is YYDKDF (reference sequence). The CDR3 contains 13 residues. The CDR3, as DNA: TGTGCCACCAGCTACGGGGACACCGGGGAGCTGTTTTTT. Its translation is CATSYGDTGELFF. Full variable domain (missing parts from reference TRBV15 and TRBJ2-2): DAMVIQNPRYQVTQFGKPVTLSCSQTLNHNVMYWYQQKSSQAPKLLFHYYDKDFNNEADTPDNFQSRRPNTSFCFLDIRSPGLGDTAMYLCATSYGDTGELFFGEGSRLTVL.

The chain employs TRBV7-9 and TRBJ1-5; no firm D call. V lost 3 bases, J lost 10 bases, and 10 bases lay in between. The CDR3 loop spans 12 amino acids. Germline assignment: CDR1 SEHNR and CDR2 FQNEAQ (reference sequence). The CDR3 DNA is TGTGCCAGCAGCTTCAGTGGAGGACCCCAGCATTTT. This gives the protein CASSFSGGPQHF.

The table lists this clonotype with a few counts. V gene TRBV12-3 or TRBV12-4 combines with J gene TRBJ2-2, with D hard to call. V lost 3 bases to trimming and J lost 7 bases, with 21 bases between them. The CDR3 consists of 17 residues. In DNA form, the CDR3 reads TGTGCCAGCAGTTTTCGTCAAGGACCGCGCAGAGGCGGGGAGCTGTTTTTT. The encoded protein is CASSFRQGPRRGGELFF.

In this sample, this clonotype turned up a few times. The rearrangement uses TRBV15 and TRBJ2-7; tentative D call: TRBD1 (6 bases). Germline V lookup: CDR1 LNHNV, CDR2 YYDKDF (reference sequence). The CDR3 contains 14 residues. The germline V and J ends were trimmed by 3 bases and 3 bases, with 12 bases remaining between them. CDR3: CATSRGHGDYEQYF. For the CDR3, the DNA is TGTGCCACCAGCAGGGGACACGGAGACTACGAGCAGTACTTC.

This clonotype was detected a few times. The chain couples TRBV5-5 to TRBJ2-5; no clear D. In germline, CDR1 is SGHKS, CDR2 YYEKEE (reference sequence). V was shortened by 4 bases and J by 0 bases, with 10 bases between the two germline ends. This CDR3 spans 14 amino acids. CDR3 DNA: TGTGCCAGCAGCACCTGGACGGACCAAGAGACCCAGTACTTC. Residues: CASSTWTDQETQYF.

The chain links TRBV29-1 to TRBJ1-2; no definite D call. The CDR3 is made up of 12 amino acids. Trimming took 2 bases from V and 5 from J, leaving 9 bases between them. CDR1 and CDR2 (germline): SQVTM, ANQGSEA. The CDR3 bases are TGCAGCGTTGAATCCGGGTTGTATGGCTACACCTTC. Protein product: CSVESGLYGYTF.

This clonotype was seen ten or more times. The chain couples TRBV27 to TRBJ1-1, with D unclear. The CDR3 is 12 residues long. Deletions cut 9 bases from V and 0 bases from J, with 8 bases between. In germline, CDR1 is MNHEY, CDR2 SMNVEV (reference sequence). The CDR3 sequence: CASSRVNTEAFF. In DNA form, the CDR3 reads TGTGCCAGTAGTCGGGTGAACACTGAAGCTTTCTTT.

This clonotype showed up just a few times. The rearrangement uses TRBV5-1 and TRBJ2-5; the match to TRBD1 covers 9 bases. The CDR3 loop spans 15 amino acids. From germline, CDR1 is SGHRS and CDR2 YFSETQ. Trimming cost V 0 bases and J 5 bases; bases outside gene matches: 5. The CDR3 here is CASSLGDRVKETQYF. CDR3 coding DNA: TGCGCCAGCAGCTTGGGGGACAGGGTTAAGGAGACCCAGTACTTC.

This chain uses TRBV3-1 with TRBJ2-7; possibly TRBD2 for D (6 bases). Trimming removed 1 base from V and 0 bases from J, with 13 bases in between. The length of the CDR3 is 16 residues. CDR1 LGHDT and CDR2 YNNKEL come from the germline V gene (reference sequence). CDR3 DNA: TGTGCCAGCAGCCAAGCTTCTGCGGGGAGCTCCTACGAGCAGTACTTC. Amino acid sequence: CASSQASAGSSYEQYF.

V is TRBV4-1 and J is TRBJ2-3, with D possibly TRBD2 on 5 matching bases. Germline V gene sequence: CDR1 MGHRA, CDR2 YSYEKL. The CDR3 is 14 amino acids. Trimming left V 5 bases short and J 3 bases short, with 12 bases between. The CDR3 region has the DNA TGCGCCAGCAGCGCGTTACCGGGAACAGATACGCAGTATTTT. Its translation is CASSALPGTDTQYF.

The gene calls are TRBV7-9 and TRBJ1-6, with 9 bases fitting TRBD1. The J segment lost 7 bases and the V segment lost 0 bases, leaving 1 base of the junction unmatched. Per germline, CDR1 SEHNR and CDR2 FQNEAQ (reference sequence). The CDR3 consists of 15 residues. The CDR3 nucleotides are TGTGCCAGCAGCTTAGCTGGGACAGGGAATTCACCCCTCCACTTT. This translates into CASSLAGTGNSPLHF.